The present entry profiles one T cell receptor beta chain with its context. Other nucleotide sequences from this sample produce the same CDR3. The data are from a study of shared clonotypes between healthy human individuals. The wider study: A donor's plate count was three for CD4 naive and three for CD4 memory; CD8 naive had two and CD8 memory one.

This was a deep-level run. Replicate PCRs run on sorted subsets employed approximately 200 ng DNA, approximately 30,000 T cell genomes. Clones were sequenced by immunoSEQ multiplex PCR, and TCRdb holds only the in-frame ones, with some missing. The table includes 2 million to 2.5 million clones, 80% to 95% detected once. Germline V gene lookup returns CDR1 MNHEY and CDR2 SVGAGI. The ends were cut back, 7 bases at V and 4 bases at J, with 7 bases in the middle. The CDR3 has 11 residues. The donors were adults (healthy and HIV-negative) with no recent acute infections or vaccinations. The chain is built from TRBV6-5 and TRBJ1-1, with a possible D match to TRBD1 (6 bases). This TCR was recovered from a man between 18 and 29 years old in good health. Some clones in this sample may be carry-over from other donors' samples. The specimen sequenced was naive CD4+ T cells from PBMCs. Subset here: CD45RA+ positively selected. The CDR3 bases are TGTGCCAGCACCAGGGGCACTGAAGCTTTCTTT. This gives the protein CASTRGTEAFF.